Here is one T cell receptor (beta chain) with its context. Its cognate antigen is unknown. This entry is derived from a study of T-cell reconstitution after alpha-beta-depleted transplantation in children. The study's findings and limits: As was reported, about two months after transplant, alpha-beta T cells came from several hundred expanded graft clones. TCRbeta diversity was high at day 60 in some patients (a result of surviving recipient T cells and thymic progenitors). It was newly produced T cells that mostly accounted for T-cell counts and diversity one year after transplant.

Preparation of the TCRbeta library involved a method that used unique molecular identifiers. MiXCR, applied by TCRdb to the PCR reads, yields one record per CDR3 protein. Of about 440,000 distinct CDR3 sequences listed, roughly 44% are singletons. The TCR sequence derives from a girl aged 2 to 9 with aplastic anemia, due to receive a stem cell transplant. The sequencing used PBMCs, collected before TCRalphabeta/CD19-depleted stem cell transplant.

CDR3 sequence: CASSQGLAGSYNEQFF. CDR3 nucleotides: TGTGCCAGCAGCCAAGGACTAGCGGGCTCCTACAATGAGCAGTTCTTC. The chain employs TRBV3-1 and TRBJ2-1, with TRBD2 matching 10 bases. The germline gives CDR1 LGHDT, CDR2 YNNKEL (reference sequence). The CDR3 totals 16 residues. After removal of 1 base from V and 0 bases from J, the junction contained 0 bases not matched to a gene.